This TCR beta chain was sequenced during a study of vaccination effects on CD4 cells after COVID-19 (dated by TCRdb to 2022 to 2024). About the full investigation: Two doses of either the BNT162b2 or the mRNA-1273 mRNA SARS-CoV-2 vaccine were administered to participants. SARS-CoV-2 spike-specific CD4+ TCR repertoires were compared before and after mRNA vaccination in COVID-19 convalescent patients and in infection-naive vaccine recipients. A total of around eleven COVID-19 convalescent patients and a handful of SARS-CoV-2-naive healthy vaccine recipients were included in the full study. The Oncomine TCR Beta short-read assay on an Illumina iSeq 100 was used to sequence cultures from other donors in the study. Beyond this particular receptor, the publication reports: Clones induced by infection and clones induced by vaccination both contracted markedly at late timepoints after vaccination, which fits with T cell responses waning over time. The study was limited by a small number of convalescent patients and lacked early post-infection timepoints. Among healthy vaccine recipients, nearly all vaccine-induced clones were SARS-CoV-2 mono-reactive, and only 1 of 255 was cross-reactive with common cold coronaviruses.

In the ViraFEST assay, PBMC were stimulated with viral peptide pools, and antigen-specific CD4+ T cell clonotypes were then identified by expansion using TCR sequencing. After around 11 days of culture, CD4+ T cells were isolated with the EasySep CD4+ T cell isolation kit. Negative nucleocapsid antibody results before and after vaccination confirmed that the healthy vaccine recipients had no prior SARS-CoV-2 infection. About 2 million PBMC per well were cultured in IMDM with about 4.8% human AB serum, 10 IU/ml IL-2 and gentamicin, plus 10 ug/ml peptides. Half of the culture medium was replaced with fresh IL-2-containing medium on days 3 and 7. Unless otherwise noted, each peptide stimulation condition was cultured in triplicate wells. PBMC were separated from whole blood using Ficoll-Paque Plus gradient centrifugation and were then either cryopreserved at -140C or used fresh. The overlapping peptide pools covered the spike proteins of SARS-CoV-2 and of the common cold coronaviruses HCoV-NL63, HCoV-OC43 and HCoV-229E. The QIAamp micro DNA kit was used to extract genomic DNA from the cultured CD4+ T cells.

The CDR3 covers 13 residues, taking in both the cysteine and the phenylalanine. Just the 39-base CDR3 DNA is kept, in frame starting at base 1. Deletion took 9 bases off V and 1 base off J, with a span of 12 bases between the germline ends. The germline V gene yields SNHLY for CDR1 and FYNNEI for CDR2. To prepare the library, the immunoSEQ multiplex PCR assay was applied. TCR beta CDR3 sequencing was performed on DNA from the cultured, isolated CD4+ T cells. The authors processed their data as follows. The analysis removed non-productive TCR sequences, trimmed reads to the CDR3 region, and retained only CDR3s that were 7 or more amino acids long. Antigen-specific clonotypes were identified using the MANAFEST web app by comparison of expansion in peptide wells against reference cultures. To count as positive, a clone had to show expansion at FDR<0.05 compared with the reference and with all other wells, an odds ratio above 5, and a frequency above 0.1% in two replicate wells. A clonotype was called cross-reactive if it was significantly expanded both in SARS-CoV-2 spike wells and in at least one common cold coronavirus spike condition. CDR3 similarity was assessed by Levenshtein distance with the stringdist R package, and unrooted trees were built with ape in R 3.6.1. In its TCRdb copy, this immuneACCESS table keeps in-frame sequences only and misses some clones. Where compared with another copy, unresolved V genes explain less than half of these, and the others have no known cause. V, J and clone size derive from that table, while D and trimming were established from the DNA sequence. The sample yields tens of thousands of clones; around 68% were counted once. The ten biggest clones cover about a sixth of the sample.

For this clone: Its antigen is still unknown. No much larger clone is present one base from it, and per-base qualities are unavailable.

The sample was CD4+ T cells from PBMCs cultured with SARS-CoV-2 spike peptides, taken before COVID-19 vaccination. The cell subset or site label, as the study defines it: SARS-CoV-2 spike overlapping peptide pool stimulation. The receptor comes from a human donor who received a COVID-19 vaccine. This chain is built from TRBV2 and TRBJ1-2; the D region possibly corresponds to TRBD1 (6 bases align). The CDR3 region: CAREIRGNYGYTF. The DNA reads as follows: TGTGCCAGAGAAATCAGGGGTAACTATGGCTACACCTTC.